This TCR beta chain is from a study of identical twins. This clonotype was counted at least ten times. V lost 7 bases and J lost 6, with 11 bases in between. In germline, CDR1 is SQVTM, CDR2 ANQGSEA. There are 11 residues in the CDR3. Using its own MiXCR run on the 5' RACE reads, TCRdb lists one record per CDR3 protein. The repertoire holds roughly 240,000 distinct CDR3 sequences, 5.5% to 7% seen once, with roughly 3.6% in the top ten. These same records also appear under a second study, on yellow fever vaccine responses in identical twins.

Sequenced: memory (CD45RO+) T cells sorted from blood. This clonotype was obtained from a woman between 18 and 29 years old in good health. V is TRBV29-1 and J is TRBJ2-3; D unresolved. CDR3 sequence reads: CSAEWADTQYF. CDR3 nucleotides: TGCAGCGCCGAATGGGCGGATACGCAGTATTTT.